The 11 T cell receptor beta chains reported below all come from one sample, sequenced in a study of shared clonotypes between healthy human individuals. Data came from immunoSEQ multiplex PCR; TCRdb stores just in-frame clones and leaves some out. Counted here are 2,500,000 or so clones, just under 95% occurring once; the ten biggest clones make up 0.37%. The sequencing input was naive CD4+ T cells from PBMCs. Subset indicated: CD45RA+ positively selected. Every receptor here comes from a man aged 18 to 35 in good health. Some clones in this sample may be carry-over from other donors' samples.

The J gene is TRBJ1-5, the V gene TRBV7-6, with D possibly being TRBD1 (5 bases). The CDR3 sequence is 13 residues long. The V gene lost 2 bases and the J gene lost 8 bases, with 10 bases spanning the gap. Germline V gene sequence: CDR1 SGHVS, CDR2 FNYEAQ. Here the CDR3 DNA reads TGTGCCAGCAGCTTAACCGGGGGAGAGCCCCAGCATTTT. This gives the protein CASSLTGGEPQHF.

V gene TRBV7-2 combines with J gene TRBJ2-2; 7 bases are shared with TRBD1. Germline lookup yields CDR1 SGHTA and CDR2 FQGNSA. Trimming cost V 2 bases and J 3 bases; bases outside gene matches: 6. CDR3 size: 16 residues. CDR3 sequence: CASSLTDRAHTGELFF. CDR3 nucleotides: TGTGCCAGCAGCTTAACCGACAGGGCCCACACCGGGGAGCTGTTTTTT.

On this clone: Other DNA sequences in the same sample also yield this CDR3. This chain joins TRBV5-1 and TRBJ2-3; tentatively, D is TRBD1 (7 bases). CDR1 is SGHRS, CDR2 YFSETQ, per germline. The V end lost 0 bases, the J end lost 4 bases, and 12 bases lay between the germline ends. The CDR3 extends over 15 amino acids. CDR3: CASSLGTGGADTQYF. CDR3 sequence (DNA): TGCGCCAGCAGCTTGGGGACAGGAGGGGCAGATACGCAGTATTTT.

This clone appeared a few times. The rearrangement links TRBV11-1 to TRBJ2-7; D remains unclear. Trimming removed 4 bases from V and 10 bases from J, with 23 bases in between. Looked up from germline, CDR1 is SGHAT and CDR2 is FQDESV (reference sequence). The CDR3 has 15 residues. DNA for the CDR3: TGTGCCAGCAGCTACTTGGACGGACGACATACCCCCCAGTACTTC. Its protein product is CASSYLDGRHTPQYF.

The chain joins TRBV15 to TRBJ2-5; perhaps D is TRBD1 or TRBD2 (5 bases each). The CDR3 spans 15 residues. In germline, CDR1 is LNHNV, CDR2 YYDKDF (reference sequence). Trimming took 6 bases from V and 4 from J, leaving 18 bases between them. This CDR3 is CATSLYMGVRETQYF. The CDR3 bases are TGTGCCACCAGTCTATACATGGGGGTTCGAGAGACCCAGTACTTC. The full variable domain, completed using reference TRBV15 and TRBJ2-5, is DAMVIQNPRYQVTQFGKPVTLSCSQTLNHNVMYWYQQKSSQAPKLLFHYYDKDFNNEADTPDNFQSRRPNTSFCFLDIRSPGLGDTAMYLCATSLYMGVRETQYFGPGTRLLVL.

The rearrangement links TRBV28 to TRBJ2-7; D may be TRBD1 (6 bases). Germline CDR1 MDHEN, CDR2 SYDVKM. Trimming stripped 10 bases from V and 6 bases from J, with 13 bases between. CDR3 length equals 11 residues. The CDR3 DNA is TGTGCCATCCAGGGGTATGGCGAGCAGTACTTC. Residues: CAIQGYGEQYF.

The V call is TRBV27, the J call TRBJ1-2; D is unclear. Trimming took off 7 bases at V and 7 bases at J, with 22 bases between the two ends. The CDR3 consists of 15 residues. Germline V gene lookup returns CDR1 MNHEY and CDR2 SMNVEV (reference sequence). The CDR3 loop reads CASTIFPGAGSGYTF. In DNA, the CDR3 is TGTGCCAGCACCATTTTTCCGGGAGCCGGGAGTGGCTACACCTTC.

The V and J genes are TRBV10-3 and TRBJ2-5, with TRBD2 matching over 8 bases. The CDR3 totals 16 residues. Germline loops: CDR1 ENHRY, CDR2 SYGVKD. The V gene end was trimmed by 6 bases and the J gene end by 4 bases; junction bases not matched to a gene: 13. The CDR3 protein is CAISHGGGTTGETQYF. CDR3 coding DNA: TGTGCCATCAGCCACGGGGGGGGGACAACGGGAGAGACCCAGTACTTC.

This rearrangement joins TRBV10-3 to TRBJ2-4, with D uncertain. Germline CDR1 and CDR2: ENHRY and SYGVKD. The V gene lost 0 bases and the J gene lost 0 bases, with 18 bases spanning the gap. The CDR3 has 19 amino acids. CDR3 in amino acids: CAISESKGRLQGAKNIQYF. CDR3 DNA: TGTGCCATCAGTGAGTCGAAAGGCAGGCTTCAAGGAGCCAAAAACATTCAGTACTTC.

CDR3 sequence (DNA): TGTGCCATCGGAGCGGGCTTGGACACCATATATTTT. This gives the protein CAIGAGLDTIYF. The genes are TRBV10-3 and TRBJ1-3; no reliable D call. The germline CDR1 and CDR2 sequences are ENHRY and SYGVKD. This CDR3 has 12 amino acids. Trimming stripped 8 bases from V and 8 bases from J, with 13 bases between.

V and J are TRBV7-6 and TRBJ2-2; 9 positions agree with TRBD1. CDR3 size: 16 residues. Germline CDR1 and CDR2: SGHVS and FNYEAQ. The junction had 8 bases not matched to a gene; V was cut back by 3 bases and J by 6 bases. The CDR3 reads CASSFGQGRSAGELFF. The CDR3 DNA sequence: TGTGCCAGCAGCTTTGGACAGGGGAGGAGTGCCGGGGAGCTGTTTTTT.